This TCR beta chain derives from a study of patients and donors after allogeneic stem cell transplantation. The CDR3 loop spans 15 amino acids. V lost 4 bases and J lost 7; bases outside the gene matches: 8. MiXCR, applied by TCRdb to the RT-PCR reads, yields one record per CDR3 protein. The data contain roughly 940,000 distinct CDR3 sequences, more than 15% of them singletons. In this sample, this clonotype turned up many times. V usage is TRBV12-3 or TRBV12-4 and J usage is TRBJ2-2; TRBD1 aligns across 8 bases. Sequencing used blood, either unsorted or a sorted T cell fraction (not recorded which). The sequence was obtained from a human donor who was either an allogeneic HSCT recipient or a stem cell or donor lymphocyte infusion donor (not recorded which). It is not recorded whose cells these are; they may come from a transplant donor. CDR3 in DNA: TGTGCCAGCAGTTCCCGACAGGGGAAAGGCGGGGAGCTGTTTTTT. This encodes CASSSRQGKGGELFF.